This T cell receptor (beta chain) was retrieved from a study of cytomegalovirus exposure and HLA in healthy donors. Study-level results: Most observed TCR sequences were rare, whereas some public TCRs were detected in many donors. According to the study, approximately 150 TCR beta chains were cytomegalovirus-associated. In vitro, a few CMV-associated chains proved specific for CMV antigens.

Trimming left V 4 bases short and J 0 bases short, with 10 bases between. The germline V gene encodes CDR1 MRHNA and CDR2 SNTAGT. The length of the CDR3 is 15 residues. The protocol was immunoSEQ multiplex PCR, while the TCRdb copy is restricted to in-frame clones and leaves out a portion. Of about 250,000 clones in the sample, about 90% were seen once. Comment on this clone: Its specificity is not known.

The chain carries TRBV6-4 and TRBJ2-1; possibly TRBD2 for D (7 bases). The sample taken for sequencing was PBMCs. The TCR was taken from a man aged 18 to 30 in good health and CMV-seropositive. The CDR3 here is CASSARGASYNEQFF. CDR3 nucleotide sequence: TGTGCCAGCAGTGCCCGGGGGGCCTCCTACAATGAGCAGTTCTTC.